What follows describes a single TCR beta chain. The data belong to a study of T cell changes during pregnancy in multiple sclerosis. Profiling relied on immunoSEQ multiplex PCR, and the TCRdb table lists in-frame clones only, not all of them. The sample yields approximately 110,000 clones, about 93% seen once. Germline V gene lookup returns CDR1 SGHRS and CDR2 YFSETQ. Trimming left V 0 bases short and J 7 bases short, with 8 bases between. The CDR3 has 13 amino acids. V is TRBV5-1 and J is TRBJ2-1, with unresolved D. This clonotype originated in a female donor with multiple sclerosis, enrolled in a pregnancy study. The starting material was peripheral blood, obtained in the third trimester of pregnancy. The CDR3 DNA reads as TGCGCCAGCAGCTTGGCACCTAGGAATGAGCAGTTCTTC. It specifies CASSLAPRNEQFF.